The rows below give T cell receptor beta chains drawn from one sample of a study of cytomegalovirus exposure and HLA in healthy donors. This table comes from immunoSEQ multiplex PCR, and its TCRdb copy is limited to in-frame clones, with some not included. The repertoire holds about 180,000 clones, with about two thirds as singletons. Sequences were obtained from PBMCs. These receptors were obtained from a human donor in good health. Each CDR3 is given with its conserved first and last residue. The D gene is left open where the match is weak. Size values are once, few and many counts, or a class for expanded clones, and some rows have none.

12,.,.,TRBV28,TRBJ2-7,CASSLQGDEQYF,TGTGCCAGCAGCCTCCAGGGTGACGAGCAGTACTTC
15,TRBD2,.,TRBV11-2,TRBJ2-1,CASSLAGGGANEQFF,TGTGCCAGCAGCTTAGCTGGCGGGGGGGCCAATGAGCAGTTCTTC
13,.,.,TRBV19,TRBJ1-5,CASSIDEEQPQHF,TGTGCCAGTAGTATAGATGAGGAACAGCCCCAGCATTTT
14,TRBD2,few,TRBV6-4,TRBJ2-3,CASTPLAGGDTQYF,TGTGCCAGCACACCTCTAGCGGGGGGAGATACGCAGTATTTT
13,TRBD1,.,TRBV2,TRBJ1-5,CASNRQGNQPQHF,TGTGCCAGCAATAGACAGGGTAATCAGCCCCAGCATTTT
14,TRBD1,.,TRBV12-5,TRBJ1-1,CASGLRGPDTEAFF,TGTGCTAGTGGACTCAGGGGGCCGGACACTGAAGCTTTCTTT
14,TRBD1,few,TRBV6-5,TRBJ1-1,CASTARTGVGGAFF,TGTGCCAGCACCGCAAGGACAGGGGTGGGCGGGGCTTTCTTT
14,.,.,TRBV9,TRBJ1-5,CASSVGGFNQPQHF,TGTGCCAGCAGCGTGGGGGGGTTTAATCAGCCCCAGCATTTT
14,TRBD1,.,TRBV29-1,TRBJ2-7,CSAKPGQGAYEQYF,TGCAGCGCGAAGCCGGGACAGGGGGCGTACGAGCAGTACTTC
14,.,few,TRBV11-3,TRBJ2-3,CASSLGGLTDTQYF,TGTGCCAGCAGCTTAGGGGGACTCACAGATACGCAGTATTTT
15,TRBD1,.,TRBV6-6,TRBJ1-5,CASTITGGASQPQHF,TGTGCCAGCACCATCACAGGGGGCGCCAGCCAGCCCCAGCATTTT
15,TRBD2,.,TRBV4-3,TRBJ2-3,CASSQGWGGPDTQYF,TGCGCCAGCAGCCAGGGCTGGGGGGGACCGGATACGCAGTATTTT
11,.,few,TRBV19,TRBJ1-5,CASSINQPQHF,TGTGCCAGTAGCATCAATCAGCCCCAGCATTTT
14,.,.,TRBV7-3,TRBJ2-5,CASSSDSHQETQYF,TGTGCCAGCAGCTCCGACAGCCACCAAGAGACCCAGTACTTC
15,.,.,TRBV18,TRBJ2-7,CASSSTGPSSYEQYF,TGTGCCAGCTCGTCAACAGGCCCGAGCTCCTACGAGCAGTACTTC
14,.,.,TRBV19,TRBJ2-5,CASSIVAGVQTQYF,TGTGCCAGTAGTATAGTGGCAGGGGTTCAGACCCAGTACTTC
15,.,few,TRBV6-6,TRBJ1-6,CASSPRQVIDSPLHF,TGTGCCAGCAGCCCCAGACAGGTCATTGATTCACCCCTCCACTTT
18,.,.,TRBV27,TRBJ1-3,CATHVLTWAPSSGNTIYF,TGTGCCACGCATGTTTTGACGTGGGCGCCCAGCTCTGGAAACACCATATATTTT
14,TRBD2,.,TRBV6-5,TRBJ2-7,CASSSRGGLYEQYF,TGTGCCAGCAGTTCGCGGGGGGGCTTATACGAGCAGTACTTC
16,.,.,TRBV5-6,TRBJ1-6,CASSPKTGSLNSPLHF,TGTGCCAGCAGCCCCAAAACGGGTAGTCTTAATTCACCCCTCCACTTT
14,.,.,TRBV5-8,TRBJ2-7,CASSLGQGWYEQYF,TGTGCCAGCAGCTTGGGTCAGGGTTGGTACGAGCAGTACTTC
14,TRBD1,.,TRBV28,TRBJ1-2,CASSLPGQGCGYTF,TGTGCCAGCAGTTTGCCGGGACAGGGTTGTGGCTACACCTTC
14,TRBD1,.,TRBV6-5,TRBJ1-1,CASRRTGENTEAFF,TGTGCCAGCAGGAGGACAGGGGAGAACACTGAAGCTTTCTTT
15,.,.,TRBV4-2,TRBJ1-2,CASSQDPTGDYGYPF,TGTGCCAGCAGCCAAGACCCGACGGGGGACTATGGCTACCCCTTC
16,TRBD1,.,TRBV2,TRBJ1-2,CASSLQFPGQSYGYTF,TGTGCCAGCAGTCTTCAATTTCCGGGACAGAGCTATGGCTACACCTTC
14,.,.,TRBV13,TRBJ1-1,CASSPPQGNTEAFF,TGTGCCAGCAGCCCACCCCAGGGGAACACTGAAGCTTTCTTT
15,TRBD2,.,TRBV5-1,TRBJ2-7,CASSLGLAGPIEQYF,TGCGCCAGCAGCTTGGGACTAGCCGGCCCAATCGAGCAGTACTTC
13,.,.,TRBV19,TRBJ1-2,CASSIDREAGYTF,TGTGCCAGTAGTATAGACAGGGAGGCCGGCTACACCTTC
15,TRBD1,.,TRBV2,TRBJ1-1,CASSPDRNRNTEAFF,TGTGCCAGCAGTCCGGACAGGAACAGGAACACTGAAGCTTTCTTT
14,.,.,TRBV29-1,TRBJ1-1,CSVAVGGRGTEAFF,TGCAGCGTTGCAGTGGGCGGGAGGGGCACTGAAGCTTTCTTT
17,TRBD1,.,TRBV5-6,TRBJ2-3,CASSSTPYRGTTDTQYF,TGTGCCAGCAGCTCAACCCCATACAGGGGAACGACAGATACGCAGTATTTT
13,.,.,TRBV19,TRBJ1-1,CASSGMDGGEAFF,TGTGCCAGTAGCGGGATGGACGGTGGGGAAGCTTTCTTT
16,TRBD1,.,TRBV18,TRBJ1-6,CASSRSSDRDNSPLHF,TGTGCCAGCTCACGCTCATCCGACAGGGATAATTCACCCCTCCACTTT
14,TRBD1,.,TRBV9,TRBJ1-2,CASSGTGQGNGYTF,TGTGCCAGCAGCGGAACGGGACAGGGTAATGGCTACACCTTC
13,TRBD1,.,TRBV6-5,TRBJ1-2,CASSRDSGYGYTF,TGTGCCAGCAGCCGGGACAGCGGTTATGGCTACACCTTC
14,TRBD1,.,TRBV14,TRBJ1-4,CASSLPQGAEKLFF,TGTGCCAGCAGCCTACCTCAGGGGGCGGAAAAACTGTTTTTT
11,.,.,TRBV6-6,TRBJ2-5,CASGRLNGQYF,TGTGCCAGCGGCCGGCTTAACGGGCAGTACTTC
18,TRBD2,.,TRBV4-3,TRBJ2-7,CASSQAIGTSGASYEQYF,TGCGCCAGCAGCCAAGCGATCGGGACTAGCGGGGCGTCCTACGAGCAGTACTTC
13,TRBD1,.,TRBV10-3,TRBJ2-7,CAISEGTGVEQYF,TGTGCCATCAGTGAAGGGACAGGGGTCGAGCAGTACTTC
13,.,.,TRBV5-6,TRBJ1-2,CASRRGQNYGYTF,TGTGCCAGCAGGCGTGGACAGAACTATGGCTACACCTTC
17,TRBD2,.,TRBV2,TRBJ2-1,CASSERAGRGSYNEQFF,TGTGCCAGCAGTGAAAGAGCGGGGAGGGGCTCCTACAATGAGCAGTTCTTC
15,TRBD1,once,TRBV7-9,TRBJ2-1,CASSSFRDSNNEQFF,TGTGCCAGCAGCTCGTTCCGGGACAGCAACAATGAGCAGTTCTTC
14,.,.,TRBV5-6,TRBJ2-1,CASSMDRSYNEQFF,TGTGCCAGCAGCATGGACAGATCCTACAATGAGCAGTTCTTC
16,TRBD1,few,TRBV4-2,TRBJ1-4,CASSQEPGQRREKLFF,TGTGCCAGCAGCCAGGAACCGGGACAGCGACGGGAAAAACTGTTTTTT
16,TRBD1,.,TRBV7-7,TRBJ2-7,CASLGLETGSNYEQYF,TGTGCTAGCCTCGGCCTTGAGACAGGGTCCAACTACGAGCAGTACTTC
16,TRBD1,few,TRBV19,TRBJ1-2,CASSITPRDRYYGYTF,TGTGCCAGTAGTATTACCCCCCGGGACAGATACTATGGCTACACCTTC
15,.,.,TRBV2,TRBJ1-5,CASGAGFGVSQPRHF,TGTGCCAGCGGGGCTGGTTTCGGTGTATCTCAGCCCCGGCATTTT
10,.,.,TRBV6-1,TRBJ1-1,CASGLLSSFF,TGTGCCAGCGGACTCCTGTCCTCTTTCTTT
12,.,.,TRBV7-9,TRBJ1-4,CSSSLGGRKLFF,TGTTCCAGCAGCTTAGGGGGGCGAAAACTGTTTTTT
15,.,.,TRBV19,TRBJ1-5,CASSSPRGGNQPQHF,TGTGCCAGTAGTAGCCCCCGGGGGGGGAATCAGCCCCAGCATTTT
14,.,.,TRBV19,TRBJ2-7,CASSPGAGGYEQYF,TGTGCCAGTAGTCCCGGGGCAGGGGGGTACGAGCAGTACTTC
15,.,.,TRBV7-9,TRBJ2-2,CASSPQGTNTGELFF,TGTGCCAGCAGTCCCCAGGGTACGAACACCGGGGAGCTGTTTTTT
13,.,.,TRBV10-3,TRBJ2-7,CAISELPSYEQYF,TGTGCCATCAGCGAACTACCCTCCTACGAGCAGTACTTC
15,TRBD1,.,TRBV19,TRBJ1-5,CASRAGTGYNQPQHF,TGTGCCAGTAGGGCCGGGACAGGATACAATCAGCCCCAGCATTTT
14,.,.,TRBV6-5,TRBJ2-7,CASSYTPGLNEQYF,TGTGCCAGCAGTTACACCCCAGGGTTGAACGAGCAGTACTTC
14,TRBD2,.,TRBV10-3,TRBJ2-3,CAIAGGATTDTQYF,TGTGCCATCGCCGGGGGGGCCACTACAGATACGCAGTATTTT
15,TRBD2,few,TRBV18,TRBJ2-2,CASSPGSSGDGELFF,TGTGCCAGCTCACCAGGAAGTAGCGGGGACGGGGAGCTGTTTTTT
15,.,.,TRBV10-3,TRBJ2-3,CAISLGRGSTDTQYF,TGTGCCATCAGTCTTGGTCGAGGGAGCACAGATACGCAGTATTTT
15,TRBD1,.,TRBV9,TRBJ2-5,CASSVGDRRQETQYF,TGTGCCAGCAGCGTAGGGGACAGAAGACAAGAGACCCAGTACTTC
17,TRBD1,once,TRBV18,TRBJ1-2,CASSQPTGQGLGYGYTF,TGTGCCAGCTCACAACCGACGGGACAGGGGTTAGGCTATGGCTACACCTTC